Sequencing of this T cell receptor (beta chain) was carried out in a study of T-cell memory formation after mild COVID-19. Study in general: Among the donors, TCR clusters were largely specific to each donor. Study observations and caveats: The pre-infection memory compartment contained some responding clones, suggesting cross-reactive memory joined.

A note on this clonotype: Antigen: not known.

The germline gives CDR1 LGHNA, CDR2 YNFKEQ. The CDR3 covers 15 residues. The germline V and J ends were trimmed by 4 bases and 0 bases, with 10 bases remaining between them. One entry per CDR3 protein results from TCRdb running MiXCR on the 5' RACE reads. Seen here are about 320,000 distinct CDR3 sequences, roughly an eighth observed once, and the top ten hold 21%. The receptor was derived from a man aged 18 to 30 who had mild COVID-19 (a few samples of this study predate the infection). Cell type and time point are not known. The chain combines TRBV4-2 with TRBJ1-5, with D hard to call. The source material was PBMCs or a T cell subset sorted from them (not recorded which). Here the CDR3 reads CASSPLEGSNQPQHF. The CDR3 DNA reads as TGTGCCAGCAGCCCCCTAGAGGGTAGCAATCAGCCCCAGCATTTT.